The entry below gives a single T cell receptor (beta chain) sequence along with its context. The antigen remains undetermined. The repertoire was sequenced with immunoSEQ multiplex PCR; TCRdb's copy has only in-frame clones and lacks some. Of approximately 45,000 clones in the sample, 88% were seen once. As for time point: week 35, safety follow-up. It was 300 ug of mutant IDH1 20-mer peptide that made up each vaccine dose, given with topical imiquimod. New astrocytomas of WHO grade 3 or 4 that were IDH1-mutant and ATRX-lost were found in the donors. Germline loops: CDR1 LNHNV, CDR2 YYDKDF (reference sequence). This CDR3 has 14 amino acids. With 0 bases removed from V and 7 bases from J, the gap between germline ends came to 12 bases. These data originate in a study of a mutant IDH1 vaccine in newly diagnosed glioma.

The sequencing here drew on PBMCs, taken from a glioma patient whose treatment included an IDH1 peptide vaccine. V usage is TRBV15 and J usage is TRBJ1-2, with D perhaps matching TRBD1 (6 bases). The receptor was derived from a woman in her thirties or forties with glioma. The CDR3 here is CATSRDPLGGGYTF. The DNA for the CDR3 is TGTGCCACCAGCAGAGACCCATTAGGGGGTGGCTACACCTTC.